This is a list of T cell receptor beta chains from one sample in a study of blood T cell repertoires in COVID-19. Clones were read by immunoSEQ multiplex PCR, and TCRdb kept only the in-frame ones, dropping some. The sample records over 300,000 clones, around 90% being singletons. The sample was peripheral blood. The receptors stem from a young man with active or convalescent COVID-19. Both conserved end residues are part of each CDR3. D genes are given only for firm matches.

D gene | J gene | V gene | CDR3 protein | CDR3 DNA
. | TRBJ2-7 | TRBV6-5 | CASKDRNYEQYF | TGTGCCAGCAAGGACAGAAACTACGAGCAGTACTTC
TRBD1 | TRBJ2-7 | TRBV4-3 | CASSQTGAGEQYF | TGCGCCAGCAGCCAAACAGGGGCTGGCGAGCAGTACTTC
TRBD2 | TRBJ2-3 | TRBV9 | CASSPRLAGFTDTQYF | TGTGCCAGCAGCCCCCGACTAGCGGGCTTCACAGATACGCAGTATTTT
. | TRBJ1-3 | TRBV6-5 | CASRQGAGNTIYF | TGTGCCAGCAGACAAGGGGCTGGAAACACCATATATTTT
TRBD1 | TRBJ1-5 | TRBV5-4 | CASRNSGQGNNQPQHF | TGTGCCAGCAGAAACTCTGGACAGGGTAACAATCAGCCCCAGCATTTT
. | TRBJ2-5 | TRBV7-3 | CASSLAGKIQETQYF | TGTGCCAGCAGCTTGGCGGGGAAGATCCAAGAGACCCAGTACTTC
TRBD1 | TRBJ1-2 | TRBV28 | CASSSVGGLSGGYTF | TGTGCCAGCAGCTCGGTAGGGGGCCTCTCCGGTGGCTACACCTTC
. | TRBJ2-2 | TRBV5-1 | CASSPEVTRGGEELFF | TGCGCCAGCAGCCCGGAGGTGACTAGGGGAGGTGAGGAGCTGTTTTTT
. | TRBJ1-2 | TRBV19 | CASSFRGTNYGYTF | TGTGCCAGTAGTTTCAGGGGCACTAACTATGGCTACACCTTC
. | TRBJ2-5 | TRBV15 | CATSRDEGAVRETQYF | TGTGCCACCAGCAGAGATGAGGGTGCGGTTCGAGAGACCCAGTACTTC
TRBD1 | TRBJ2-2 | TRBV24-1 | CATSDLQGQGPGELFF | TGTGCCACCAGTGATTTGCAGGGACAGGGCCCCGGGGAGCTGTTTTTT
. | TRBJ2-3 | TRBV28 | CASSLGRDTQYF | TGTGCCAGCAGTTTGGGGCGGGATACGCAGTATTTT
. | TRBJ1-2 | TRBV28 | CASSYSLSGYTF | TGTGCCAGCAGCTATAGCCTCTCCGGCTACACCTTC
. | TRBJ2-7 | TRBV2 | CASSDRGIDEQYF | TGTGCCAGCAGTGACAGGGGCATCGACGAGCAGTACTTC
TRBD2 | TRBJ2-1 | TRBV19 | CASTMGLGTTYNEQFF | TGTGCCAGTACAATGGGGTTAGGGACTACCTACAATGAGCAGTTCTTC
. | TRBJ2-7 | TRBV19 | CASSSVVLSYEQYF | TGTGCCAGTAGTAGCGTGGTTCTTTCCTACGAGCAGTACTTC
. | TRBJ2-2 | TRBV7-2 | CASSLTQGNTGELFF | TGTGCCAGCAGCTTAACGCAGGGGAACACCGGGGAGCTGTTTTTT
TRBD2 | TRBJ2-7 | TRBV7-6 | CASSLDLGGEQYF | TGTGCCAGCAGCTTAGACTTGGGGGGGGAGCAGTACTTC